This is a list of T cell receptor beta chains from one sample in a study of vaccination effects on CD4 cells after COVID-19. What these receptors recognize is not known. TCRdb keeps only in-frame clones here, not all; method: immunoSEQ multiplex PCR. The sample has 40,000 to 50,000 clones; around 70% are singletons. This material consisted of CD4+ T cells from PBMCs cultured with HCoV-OC43 spike peptides, taken after COVID-19 vaccination. The receptors here all came from a human donor who received a COVID-19 vaccine. Both conserved end residues are part of each CDR3. D genes are given only for firm matches. The listing skips clone size in some rows; elsewhere it reads once, few, many or a size class.

TGTGCCAGCAGAGAACAGGGAAACTATGGCTACACCTTC	CASREQGNYGYTF	TRBJ1-2	TRBV2	-	-
TGTGCCAGCAGCTTACAGTCTACTTCCTATGGCTACACCTTC	CASSLQSTSYGYTF	TRBJ1-2	TRBV7-8	-	-
TGCGCCAGCAGCGCGGATAGGCAAGAGACCCAGTACTTC	CASSADRQETQYF	TRBJ2-5	TRBV5-1	-	-
TGTGCCAGCAGCGCGGGACACCGGGGGGGATCACCCCTCCACTTT	CASSAGHRGGSPLHF	TRBJ1-6	TRBV5-6	-	-
TGTGCCAGCAGCTCCCCGACAGGCCTGGGTGAAAAACTGTTTTTT	CASSSPTGLGEKLFF	TRBJ1-4	TRBV3-1/TRBV3-2	-	-
TGTGCCATGAACGGGCAGTTCTTC	CAMNGQFF	TRBJ2-1	TRBV7-5	-	-
TGTGCCAGCAGCCAAGATTACGGGGGCAGCGGGGAGCTGTTTTTT	CASSQDYGGSGELFF	TRBJ2-2	TRBV4-2	-	-
TGCGCCAGCAGCTTCAGACAGGGTCAAGAGACCCAGTACTTC	CASSFRQGQETQYF	TRBJ2-5	TRBV5-1	few	TRBD1
TGTGCCAGCACCGCACAGGGACTCGTATCTGGGGCCAACGTCCTGACTTTC	CASTAQGLVSGANVLTF	TRBJ2-6	TRBV27	-	-
TGTGCCAGCAGCCCCGGTCTTAATGAAAAACTGTTTTTT	CASSPGLNEKLFF	TRBJ1-4	TRBV5-4	-	-
TGCGCCAGCAGCGTTATATCGGGGCAAGAGACCCAGTACTTC	CASSVISGQETQYF	TRBJ2-5	TRBV5-1	-	-
TGTGCCAGCAGCGAAGGACTAGCGGCAGATACGCAGTATTTT	CASSEGLAADTQYF	TRBJ2-3	TRBV9	once	TRBD2
TGTGCCAGCAGCTTAAGACAGCGGGGCACAGATACGCAGTATTTT	CASSLRQRGTDTQYF	TRBJ2-3	TRBV7-2	-	-
TGTGCCAGCAGTTACTCGATGGGTGTAAGAAATGAAAAACTGTTTTTT	CASSYSMGVRNEKLFF	TRBJ1-4	TRBV6-5	-	-
TGTGCCAGCAGCTTAGACAGAACCGCTGGTGGCTACACCTTC	CASSLDRTAGGYTF	TRBJ1-2	TRBV7-2	-	-
TGTGCCAGCAGCGTGGGGGGCTCCTACAATGAGCAGTTCTTC	CASSVGGSYNEQFF	TRBJ2-1	TRBV4-2	-	-
TGCAGCGTTACTAGCGAGAACACAGATACGCAGTATTTT	CSVTSENTDTQYF	TRBJ2-3	TRBV29-1	-	TRBD2
TGTGCCAGCAGTTTCGAACGCCCAGGGGATGGCTACACCTTC	CASSFERPGDGYTF	TRBJ1-2	TRBV5-4	-	-
TGCAGCGTTGCTACAGGGTCAGTTGGAAACACCATATATTTT	CSVATGSVGNTIYF	TRBJ1-3	TRBV29-1	-	-
TGTGCCACCAGCAGAGACCAAGAGACCCAGTACTTC	CATSRDQETQYF	TRBJ2-5	TRBV15	-	-
TGCGCCAGCAGCCAAGTACGGCTAGCGGTCTACAATGAGCAGTTCTTC	CASSQVRLAVYNEQFF	TRBJ2-1	TRBV4-1	-	TRBD2
TGTGCCAGCAGTATTAGTACACTAGCGGGTGGGGCAGATACGCAGTATTTT	CASSISTLAGGADTQYF	TRBJ2-3	TRBV6-4	-	TRBD2
TGTGCCAGCTCACCACCCGCAGCAGGGTTTGGAAACACCATATATTTT	CASSPPAAGFGNTIYF	TRBJ1-3	TRBV18	-	-
TGTGCCACCGACTATGAGGGAGGGAGGGGCAATCAGCCCCAGCATTTT	CATDYEGGRGNQPQHF	TRBJ1-5	TRBV19	large	-
TGTGCCACCAGTGGGCCCGGGACAGGGGGCGGGAACACTGAAGCTTTCTTT	CATSGPGTGGGNTEAFF	TRBJ1-1	TRBV24-1	-	TRBD1
TGTGCCAGCAGCTTATCGTTACAGGGCTATGGCTACACCTTC	CASSLSLQGYGYTF	TRBJ1-2	TRBV11-2	few	-
TGTGCCAGCACCACTCTCCGCCGGGACTGGAACTACGAGCAGTACTTC	CASTTLRRDWNYEQYF	TRBJ2-7	TRBV28	once	-